The 15 T cell receptor beta chains listed next were all sequenced from one sample in a study of glioma-infiltrating T cells. The iRepertoire nested amplicon-rescue multiplex PCR amplified TCR alpha and beta CDR3s from RNA. MiXCR, run by TCRdb on the multiplex PCR reads, gives a single entry per CDR3 protein. The sample contains 360 or so distinct CDR3 sequences, approximately 26% of which appear only once. Sequenced: glioma tissue, nonneoplastic brain tissue, or PBMCs (not recorded which). These receptors were taken from a human donor with low-grade glioma or glioblastoma, undergoing nonglioma brain surgery, or in good health (not recorded which).

About this clonotype itself: This may be a read error, as it is one base from a much larger clone. The CDR3 ends on some other residue instead of the conserved phenylalanine or tryptophan, so this is likely a read error. This beta chain is a stray read from a library made for alpha chains; its abundance is not meaningful. The gene calls are TRBV20-1 and TRBJ2-2; D remains unclear. This CDR3 has 11 residues. CDR1 is DFQATT and CDR2 is SNEGSKA in the germline V gene (reference sequence). Trimming took 2 bases from V and 3 from J, leaving 1 base between them. CDR3 sequence: CSARHTGELFL. The CDR3 DNA reads as TGCAGTGCTAGACACACCGGGGAGCTGTTTTTA.

Concerning this clonotype itself: Little can be read into the size of this beta chain, an off-target read in a library designed for alpha chains. This chain joins TRBV5-5 and TRBJ1-6; D is undetermined. Germline loops: CDR1 SGHKS, CDR2 YYEKEE (reference sequence). The length of the CDR3 is 14 residues. V was pared by 0 bases and J by 6 bases, with 7 bases between. In DNA, the CDR3 is TGTGCCAGCAGCTTGGATGTCAGTAATTCACCCCTCCACTTT. Its protein product is CASSLDVSNSPLHF. Filled out from reference TRBV5-5 and TRBJ1-6, the complete variable domain reads DAGVTQSPTHLIKTRGQQVTLRCSPISGHKSVSWYQQVLGQGPQFIFQYYEKEERGRGNFPDRFSARQFPNYSSELNVNALLLGDSALYLCASSLDVSNSPLHFGNGTRLTVT.

Concerning this clonotype itself: This beta chain is a stray read from a library made for alpha chains; its abundance is not meaningful. This chain joins TRBV7-2 and TRBJ2-1; 9 positions agree with TRBD2. V lost 5 bases to trimming and J lost 5 bases; unmatched junction nucleotides: 7. The CDR3 is 15 residues long. Germline-derived CDR1 and CDR2 are SGHTA and FQGNSA. The CDR3 reads CASSRGASGNNEQFF. The CDR3 DNA sequence: TGTGCCAGCAGCCGGGGGGCTAGCGGGAACAATGAGCAGTTCTTC. The full variable domain, completed using reference TRBV7-2 and TRBJ2-1, is GAGVSQSPSNKVTEKGKDVELRCDPISGHTALYWYRQSLGQGLEFLIYFQGNSAPDKSGLPSDRFSAERTGGSVSTLTIQRTQQEDSAVYLCASSRGASGNNEQFFGPGTRLTVL.

Worth noting for this clonotype: The size of this beta chain means little, since it is a stray read in a library made for alpha chains. The J gene is TRBJ1-1, the V gene TRBV3-1, with no clear D. Deletions cut 4 bases from V and 6 bases from J, with 9 bases between. This CDR3 contains 12 residues. Germline lookup yields CDR1 LGHDT and CDR2 YNNKEL (reference sequence). The CDR3 region has the DNA TGTGCCAGCAGCCCCTCGGGCCCTGAAGCTTTCTTT. Amino acids: CASSPSGPEAFF. Full variable domain (remainder filled in from reference TRBV3-1 and TRBJ1-1): DTAVSQTPKYLVTQMGNDKSIKCEQNLGHDTMYWYKQDSKKFLKIMFSYNNKELIINETVPNRFSPKSPDKAHLNLHINSLELGDSAVYFCASSPSGPEAFFGQGTRLTVV.

To note about this clonotype: Since it is a stray read in a library aimed at alpha chains, this beta chain has a size that is not meaningful. The rearrangement uses TRBV10-3 and TRBJ2-7, with D tentatively TRBD1 (6 bases). Deletions cut 3 bases from V and 5 bases from J, with 11 bases between. The CDR3 sequence is 13 residues long. The germline gives CDR1 ENHRY, CDR2 SYGVKD. Written as DNA, the CDR3 is TGTGCCATCAGTGATTCTCACAGGGACGAGCAGTACGTC. This sequence encodes CAISDSHRDEQYV.

In regard to this clonotype: A much larger clone is a single base away; this may be a read error. For a library built for alpha chains, this beta chain is a stray read; little rests on its size. This chain joins TRBV2 and TRBJ1-4; TRBD1 agrees at 10 bases. The V segment lost 1 base and the J segment 6 bases; nucleotides outside the gene matches: 2. Germline V gene sequence: CDR1 SNHLY, CDR2 FYNNEI. The CDR3 spans 15 residues. The CDR3 sequence is CASSEGDRGDEKLFF. In DNA, the CDR3 is TGTGCCAGCAGTGAAGGGGACAGGGGAGATGAAAAACTGTTTTTT.

Judged by abundance, this clonotype is large. This beta chain is a stray sequence in a library constructed for alpha chains; its clone size is not meaningful. The chain recombines TRBV6-2 or TRBV6-3 with TRBJ2-1; tentative D call: TRBD1 (6 bases). Germline lookup yields CDR1 MNHEY and CDR2 SVGEGT. The CDR3 spans 16 residues. V was cut by 5 bases and J by 2 bases, with 16 bases left in between. CDR3 protein: CASSPQGPRTYNEQFF. Here the CDR3 DNA reads TGTGCCAGCAGTCCCCAGGGGCCTCGGACCTACAATGAGCAGTTCTTC.

As concerns this clonotype: A junction boundary mismatches the germline segment, possibly from a read error. With the library built for alpha chains, this beta chain is off target and its frequency is not meaningful. The CDR3 loop reads CASSISRGIDNKPQHF. CDR3 in DNA: TGTGCCAGTAGTATATCTCGGGGGATTGACAATAAGCCCCAGCATTTT. The chain couples TRBV19 to TRBJ1-5, with a possible D match to TRBD1 (5 bases). The CDR3 is 16 amino acids. Germline CDR1 LNHDA, CDR2 SQIVND (reference sequence).

By share of the sample, this clonotype is large (0.1 to 1%). Found in a library prepared for alpha chains, this beta chain is an off-target read, and its abundance has little meaning. The V gene is TRBV7-2, the J gene TRBJ2-5, with D possibly called TRBD1 or TRBD2 (6 bases each). Germline V CDR1 and CDR2: SGHTA, FQGNSA. The CDR3 contains 15 residues. The germline V and J ends were trimmed by 0 bases and 3 bases, with 11 bases remaining between them. CDR3 bases: TGTGCCAGCAGCTTAGCGCTGGGGGGCAAAGAGACCCAGTACTTC. Amino acids: CASSLALGGKETQYF.

This clonotype is deemed large. This beta chain appears as a stray read in a library generated for alpha chains; its size is not informative. The chain recombines TRBV10-3 with TRBJ1-5; D unresolved. This CDR3 comprises 14 residues. V was pared by 0 bases and J by 3 bases, with 6 bases between. In germline, CDR1 is ENHRY, CDR2 SYGVKD. CDR3 sequence reads: CAISESMTNQPQHF. DNA of the CDR3: TGTGCCATCAGTGAGTCGATGACCAATCAGCCCCAGCATTTT.

This clonotype is labeled as large (0.1 to 1%). The library was designed around alpha chains, so this beta chain is a stray read whose abundance carries little weight. V is TRBV27 and J is TRBJ1-1, with 7 positions matching TRBD1. Germline assignment: CDR1 MNHEY and CDR2 SMNVEV (reference sequence). V dropped 8 bases and J dropped 5; count of bases not matched to a gene: 8. The CDR3 spans 13 residues. CDR3 DNA sequence: TGTGCCAGCGGGGAGACAGGGAGGACTGAAGCTTTCTTT. It encodes CASGETGRTEAFF.

In the case of this clonotype: With the library built for alpha chains, this beta chain is off target and its frequency is not meaningful. J is TRBJ1-1 and V is TRBV11-2; D is unclear. Germline values: CDR1 SGHAT, CDR2 FQNNGV. This CDR3 is built from 12 residues. Trimming left V 5 bases short and J 0 bases short, with 4 bases between. CDR3 in amino acids: CASSNMNTEAFF. Written as DNA, the CDR3 is TGTGCCAGCAGCAATATGAACACTGAAGCTTTCTTT.

To note about this clonotype: A much larger clone lies a single base off, so this may be a read error. Since the library was made to target alpha chains, this beta chain is a stray read and its abundance is not meaningful. The chain combines TRBV2 with TRBJ2-1; unclear D gene. Germline CDR1 SNHLY, CDR2 FYNNEI. The CDR3 spans 11 residues. The CDR3 protein is CASSRADERFF. The CDR3 region has the DNA TGTGCCAGCAGTAGGGCCGATGAGCGGTTCTTC.

A word on this clonotype: A library prepared for alpha chains yielded this beta chain as an off-target read; its size is of little meaning. The V gene is TRBV9, the J gene TRBJ2-3, with D perhaps given as TRBD1 or TRBD2 (5 bases each). V gave up 3 bases and J gave up 3 bases, with 14 bases separating them. This CDR3 has 15 amino acids. Germline CDR1 is SGDLS and CDR2 is YYNGEE. CDR3 DNA: TGTGCCAGCAGCGCCTCCGGGGCTCCGACAGATACGCAGTATTTT. The encoded protein is CASSASGAPTDTQYF. Filled out from reference TRBV9 and TRBJ2-3, the complete variable domain reads DSGVTQTPKHLITATGQRVTLRCSPRSGDLSVYWYQQSLDQGLQFLIQYYNGEERAKGNILERFSAQQFPDLHSELNLSSLELGDSALYFCASSASGAPTDTQYFGPGTRLTVL.

As to this clonotype: This beta chain lies outside the target of a library built for alpha chains; its clone size means little. The chain couples TRBV29-1 to TRBJ1-2, with a tentative D call TRBD1 (5 bases). Trimming stripped 4 bases from V and 5 bases from J, with 11 bases between. Germline V gene data show CDR1 as SQVTM and CDR2 as ANQGSEA. CDR3 length: 12 amino acids. Here the CDR3 reads CSVVHGGYGYTF. The CDR3 DNA sequence: TGCAGCGTTGTCCATGGGGGGTATGGCTACACCTTC.